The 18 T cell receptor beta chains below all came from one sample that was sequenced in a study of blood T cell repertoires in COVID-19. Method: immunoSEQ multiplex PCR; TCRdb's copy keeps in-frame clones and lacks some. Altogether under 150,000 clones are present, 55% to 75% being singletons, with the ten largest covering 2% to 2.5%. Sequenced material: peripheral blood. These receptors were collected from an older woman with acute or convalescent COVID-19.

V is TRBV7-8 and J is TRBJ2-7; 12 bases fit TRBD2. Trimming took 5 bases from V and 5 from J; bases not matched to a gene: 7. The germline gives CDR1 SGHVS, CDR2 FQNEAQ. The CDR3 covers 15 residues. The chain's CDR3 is CASSPTSGSWNEQYF. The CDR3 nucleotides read TGTGCCAGCAGCCCGACTAGCGGGAGTTGGAACGAGCAGTACTTC. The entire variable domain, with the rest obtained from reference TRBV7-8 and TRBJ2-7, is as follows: GAGVSQSPRYKVAKRGQDVALRCDPISGHVSLFWYQQALGQGPEFLTYFQNEAQLDKSGLPSDRFFAERPEGSVSTLKIQRTQQEDSAVYLCASSPTSGSWNEQYFGPGTRLTVT.

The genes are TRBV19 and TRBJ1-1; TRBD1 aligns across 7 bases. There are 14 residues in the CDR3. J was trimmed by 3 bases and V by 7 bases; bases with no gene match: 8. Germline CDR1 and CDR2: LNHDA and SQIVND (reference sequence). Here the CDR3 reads CASTLTGTDTEAFF. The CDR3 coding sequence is TGTGCCAGTACCCTGACAGGGACGGACACTGAAGCTTTCTTT.

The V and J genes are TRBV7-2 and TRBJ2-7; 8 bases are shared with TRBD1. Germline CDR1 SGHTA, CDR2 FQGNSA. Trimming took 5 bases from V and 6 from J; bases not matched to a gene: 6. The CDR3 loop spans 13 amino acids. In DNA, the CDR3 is TGTGCCAGCAGCCGGGACAGGCTGGGCGAGCAGTACTTC. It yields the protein CASSRDRLGEQYF.

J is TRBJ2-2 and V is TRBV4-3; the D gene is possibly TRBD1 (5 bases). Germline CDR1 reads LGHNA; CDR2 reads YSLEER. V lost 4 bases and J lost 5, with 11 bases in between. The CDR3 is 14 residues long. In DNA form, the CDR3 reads TGCGCCAGCAGCCTGACAGATAGAACCGGGGAGCTGTTTTTT. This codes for CASSLTDRTGELFF.

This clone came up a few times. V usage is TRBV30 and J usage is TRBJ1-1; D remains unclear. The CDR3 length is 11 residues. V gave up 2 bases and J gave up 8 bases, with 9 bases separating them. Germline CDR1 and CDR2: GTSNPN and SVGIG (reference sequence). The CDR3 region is CAWSWTGEAFF. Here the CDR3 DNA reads TGTGCCTGGAGTTGGACGGGGGAAGCTTTCTTT.

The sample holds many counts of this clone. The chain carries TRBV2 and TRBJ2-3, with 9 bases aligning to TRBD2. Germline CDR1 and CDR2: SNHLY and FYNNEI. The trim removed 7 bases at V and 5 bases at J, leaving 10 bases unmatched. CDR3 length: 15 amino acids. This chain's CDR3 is CASTPTSGRRDTQYF. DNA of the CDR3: TGTGCCAGCACCCCGACTAGCGGACGTAGAGATACGCAGTATTTT.

The CDR3 sequence: CASTGETRGTEAFF. The CDR3 DNA reads TGCGCCTCCACAGGAGAGACCAGGGGTACTGAAGCTTTCTTT. V and J are TRBV4-1 and TRBJ1-1, with a tentative D call TRBD1 (6 bases). This CDR3 region has 14 residues. Germline V gene lookup returns CDR1 MGHRA and CDR2 YSYEKL. Trimming pared 11 bases from V and 5 bases from J, leaving 21 bases between.

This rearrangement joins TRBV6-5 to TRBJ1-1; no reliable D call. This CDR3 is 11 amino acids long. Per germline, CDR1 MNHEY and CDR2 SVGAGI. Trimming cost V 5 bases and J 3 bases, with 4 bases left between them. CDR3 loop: CASSRYTEAFF. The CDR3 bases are TGTGCCAGCAGTCGGTACACTGAAGCTTTCTTT.

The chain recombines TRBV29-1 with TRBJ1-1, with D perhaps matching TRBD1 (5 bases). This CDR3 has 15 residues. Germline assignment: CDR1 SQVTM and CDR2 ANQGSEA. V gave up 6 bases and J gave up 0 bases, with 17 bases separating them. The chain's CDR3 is CSVYSDRSLNTEAFF. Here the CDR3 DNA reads TGCAGCGTGTATTCTGACAGATCATTGAACACTGAAGCTTTCTTT.

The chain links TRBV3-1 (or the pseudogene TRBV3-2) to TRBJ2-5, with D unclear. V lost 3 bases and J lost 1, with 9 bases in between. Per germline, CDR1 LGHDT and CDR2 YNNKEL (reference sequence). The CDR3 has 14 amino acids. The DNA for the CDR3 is TGTGCCAGCAGCCACTCGGGTACCCAAGAGACCCAGTACTTC. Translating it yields CASSHSGTQETQYF.

The CDR3 DNA follows: TGTGCCTGGAGTGGAGGGTATGGCTACACCTTC. Protein: CAWSGGYGYTF. The chain joins TRBV30 to TRBJ1-2; D gene ambiguous. Germline CDR1 and CDR2: GTSNPN and SVGIG (reference sequence). V lost 1 base, J lost 5 bases, and 5 bases lay in between. The CDR3 is 11 residues long.

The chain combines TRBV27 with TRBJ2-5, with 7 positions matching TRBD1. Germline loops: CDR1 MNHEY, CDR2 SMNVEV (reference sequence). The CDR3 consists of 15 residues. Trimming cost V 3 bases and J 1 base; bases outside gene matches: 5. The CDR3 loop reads CASSFRRTGQETQYF. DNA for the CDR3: TGTGCCAGCAGTTTCAGACGGACAGGCCAAGAGACCCAGTACTTC.

In nucleotides, the CDR3 is TGTGCCAGCAGCCCCGGGACAGGGTACACAGATACGCAGTATTTT. Translated: CASSPGTGYTDTQYF. The chain employs TRBV7-8 and TRBJ2-3; 9 nucleotides line up with TRBD1. The CDR3 runs to 15 residues. Germline assignment: CDR1 SGHVS and CDR2 FQNEAQ. Trimming at V came to 5 bases and at J to 2 bases, leaving 5 bases not matched to a gene. Drawing the rest from reference TRBV7-8 and TRBJ2-3, the complete variable domain is GAGVSQSPRYKVAKRGQDVALRCDPISGHVSLFWYQQALGQGPEFLTYFQNEAQLDKSGLPSDRFFAERPEGSVSTLKIQRTQQEDSAVYLCASSPGTGYTDTQYFGPGTRLTVL.

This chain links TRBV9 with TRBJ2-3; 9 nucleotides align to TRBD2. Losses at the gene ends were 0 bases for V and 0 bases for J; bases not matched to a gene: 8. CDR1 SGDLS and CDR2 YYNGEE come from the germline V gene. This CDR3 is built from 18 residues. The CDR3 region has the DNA TGTGCCAGCAGCGTAGGAGGTCCTAGCGGGACTAGCACAGATACGCAGTATTTT. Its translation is CASSVGGPSGTSTDTQYF.

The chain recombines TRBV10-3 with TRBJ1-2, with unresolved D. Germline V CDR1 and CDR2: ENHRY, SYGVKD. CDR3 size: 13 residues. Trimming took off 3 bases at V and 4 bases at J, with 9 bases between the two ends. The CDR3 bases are TGTGCCATCAGTGAAAGCGATGCCTATGGCTACACCTTC. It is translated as CAISESDAYGYTF.

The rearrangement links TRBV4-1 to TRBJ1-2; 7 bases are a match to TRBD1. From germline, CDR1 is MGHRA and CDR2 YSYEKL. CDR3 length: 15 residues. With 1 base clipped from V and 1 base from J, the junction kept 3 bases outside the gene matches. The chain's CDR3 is CASSQGQGNNYGYTF. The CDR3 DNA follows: TGCGCCAGCAGCCAAGGACAGGGTAATAACTATGGCTACACCTTC.

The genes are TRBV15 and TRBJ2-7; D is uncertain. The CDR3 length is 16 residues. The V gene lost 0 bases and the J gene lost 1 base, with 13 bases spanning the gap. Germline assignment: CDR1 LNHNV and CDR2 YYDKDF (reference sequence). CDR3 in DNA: TGTGCCACCAGCAGAGAAGTCCTAATCGGGTCCTACGAGCAGTACTTC. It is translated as CATSREVLIGSYEQYF.

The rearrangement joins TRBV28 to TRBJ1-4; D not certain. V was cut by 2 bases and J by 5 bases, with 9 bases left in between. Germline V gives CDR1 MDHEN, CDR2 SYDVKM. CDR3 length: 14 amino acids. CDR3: CASSLIAGNEKLFF. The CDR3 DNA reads TGTGCCAGCAGTTTAATCGCGGGGAATGAAAAACTGTTTTTT. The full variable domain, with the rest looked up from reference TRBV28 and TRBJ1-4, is DVKVTQSSRYLVKRTGEKVFLECVQDMDHENMFWYRQDPGLGLRLIYFSYDVKMKEKGDIPEGYSVSREKKERFSLILESASTNQTSMYLCASSLIAGNEKLFFGSGTQLSVL.